This T cell receptor (beta chain) comes out of a study of tumor-infiltrating lymphocytes in primary liver carcinoma. Scientists recovered RNA and DNA together from about 21-30 mg of unsorted bulk tissue. Tumor samples each held over 75% viable tumor cells. Note on this clonotype: Its antigen is undetermined.

A primer matching the constant region was used to make TCR beta cDNA from approximately 0.55 ug of total RNA. For TCR beta, libraries were produced by three nested multiplex PCR rounds using slightly modified ARM-PCR. TRBV1-TRBV30 forward primers paired with a C-beta reverse primer drove the first two PCR rounds, 10 cycles each. TCRdb fed the multiplex PCR reads into MiXCR, producing one record per CDR3 protein. The sample lists 95,000 to 150,000 distinct CDR3 sequences, 64% occurring once. Whole-study results and caveats: Top clones occupying all five tumor regions numbered only about 7-24%. When set against blood, tumors had a significantly higher top-250-clone fraction (p = 0.039). Tumor region pairs overlapped more than did tumor-adjacent and tumor-blood pairs.

V lost 2 bases and J lost 9, with 41 bases in between. There are 23 residues in the CDR3. Germline CDR1 is SGHRS and CDR2 is YFSETQ. The sequenced sample was liver tumor tissue from sampling region 3. Subset: tumor region T3, left-lateral pole. V gene TRBV5-1 combines with J gene TRBJ2-2; maybe TRBD2 (6 bases). The receptor was derived from an older woman with primary liver carcinoma and hepatitis B virus infection. The CDR3 sequence is CASSFSIRTRTIGKTSGTRELFF. The CDR3 coding sequence is TGCGCCAGCAGCTTCTCTATCAGAACCAGGACTATCGGGAAAACCTCGGGTACCAGGGAGCTGTTTTTT.